This T cell receptor beta chain was profiled in a study of blood T cell repertoires in COVID-19 (dated by TCRdb to the early 2020s). Regarding the research as a whole: The collaborator samples originated in the United States, Italy and Spain and spanned the acute and convalescent phases of COVID-19. The repertoires were released in a freely available public database meant as a resource for research on the immune response to SARS-CoV-2. The prospective study material was composed of cDNA or gDNA derived from T cells, B-cell-depleted T cells, or PBMCs. Where available, HLA class I and class II types were taken from metadata supplied by the sample provider and were not determined by assay-based typing. A de-identified subject ID, COVID-19 status, age in years and sex were almost always included in the sample metadata. Deeply sampled blood TCRbeta repertoires from subjects exposed to, actively infected with, or recovered from COVID-19 were included in the dataset. The samples were drawn from the first 160 participants of the ongoing ImmuneRACE study and from under 1,500 subjects provided by 6 global collaborators. Broader findings and caveats from the paper: How much clinical and demographic metadata was included differed by source and by participant, and the metadata was provided uncurated.

TCRbeta CDR3 regions were amplified from genomic DNA by means of the immunoSEQ Assay, a bias-controlled multiplex PCR. The published analysis was carried out like this. Nucleated cell counts per sample were estimated from amplification of reference gene primers within the assay. To quantify the absolute abundance of each unique TCRbeta CDR3 rearrangement, sequence reads were collapsed and filtered. For each sample, productive Simpson clonality was calculated as the square root of Simpson's diversity index across productive rearrangements. In TCRdb, the immuneACCESS table is reduced to in-frame sequences with V and J assigned. These tables do not hold every clone; where another copy was compared, an unresolved V gene accounts for under half, and the others remain unexplained. V and J calls and clone size come straight from that table; D and trimming were deduced from the DNA. In all, the sample holds around 58,000 clones, and 90% of those were seen once. The top ten constitute about an eighth of the sample.

Collaborating institutions collected whole blood in K2EDTA tubes following their own protocols. For TCRbeta analysis, collaborators shipped samples in one of three forms: frozen whole blood, isolated PBMCs, or DNA extracted from either of those sample types. V is clipped by 6 bases and J by 2 bases, and the sequence between their germline boundaries is 10 bases long. For CDR1 and CDR2, the germline V gene lists MRHNA and SNTAGT. The CDR3 runs 13 residues from the cysteine to the phenylalanine. Just the 39-base CDR3 DNA is kept, in frame starting at base 1. This clone has just a few counts. Its binding antigen is unknown. Base qualities were left out, and no much larger clone turns up one base away.

The sample taken for sequencing was peripheral blood. This receptor was identified in a man aged 55 to 70 with active COVID-19. Rearrangement joined TRBV6-4 to TRBJ1-1; the D gene is perhaps TRBD1, from 5 matching bases. The CDR3 reads as follows: CASRLRDNTEAFF. In nucleotides, the sequence is TGTGCCAGCAGACTCAGGGATAACACTGAAGCTTTCTTT.